This TCR beta chain came from a study of blood T cell repertoires in COVID-19. About the research overall: Acute-phase and convalescent COVID-19 samples originated in the United States, Italy and Spain. PBMCs, B-cell-depleted T cells, or T cells provided the cDNA or gDNA that made up the material.

Per the study methods: Reference gene primer amplification gave estimated nucleated cell counts. The table came from immunoSEQ multiplex PCR; TCRdb's copy has only in-frame clones and leaves some out. V, J and clone size are taken as reported in that table, and D and trimming were inferred from the DNA itself. The sample comprises more than 140,000 clones, roughly 84% of which are singletons, and roughly 8.7% rests with the top ten. Losses at the gene ends were 6 bases for V and 8 bases for J; bases not matched to a gene: 15. The CDR3 spans 16 residues. CDR1 and CDR2 from the germline V gene are KGHDR and SFDVKD.

Specimen: peripheral blood. The rearrangement links TRBV24-1 to TRBJ2-3; 8 bases line up with TRBD1. This clonotype was obtained from a woman aged 60-75 years with acute or convalescent COVID-19. CDR3 sequence (DNA): TGTGCCACCAGTAGGCGACAGGGGAAAGGGGAAGTTACGCAGTATTTT. Translated, it gives CATSRRQGKGEVTQYF.